This TCR beta chain was obtained from a study of T cells after yellow fever vaccination (dated by TCRdb to between 2019 and 2020). Looking at the study overall: The SMART-Seq v4 Ultra Low Input RNA kit was used to prepare libraries from fractions with low cell numbers. To track T-cell clones before and after primary and booster YFV17D yellow fever vaccination, bulk TCR alpha and beta repertoires were sequenced longitudinally. Two healthy male donors, one aged 18 to 30 and one aged 30 to 39 years, were included in the cohort. Blood was collected at multiple timepoints before and after primary and secondary immunization, and bulk PBMC replicates and cell subsets were isolated. The research as a whole found: The secondary T-cell response was weaker than the primary response but faster, peaking on day 5 instead of day 15. A small fraction of clonotypes appeared in both the CD4 and CD8 compartments, likely as a result of convergent recombination. FACS-sorted repertoires could contain abundant contaminating clonotypes from the bulk population, so computational filtering was required. The study included only a couple of donors, which limits how far the findings can be generalized. After the booster, most clones that had expanded after primary vaccination were detected again (about 97% of CD4 and roughly nine tenths of CD8), suggesting broad maintenance of memory.

The sample's treatment or condition, from its label and the paper: live attenuated yellow fever vaccine strain. At each blood-draw timepoint, two biological replicates of bulk PBMCs were obtained. A standard Ficoll-Paque protocol was used to isolate PBMCs from peripheral blood. RNA was extracted with TriZol from bulk PBMCs, CD4 and CD8 fractions, and dextramer-positive and dextramer-negative fractions. Of note for this clonotype: The antigen it binds to is not known. No much larger clone exists at a distance of one base, and base qualities are not known.

TCRdb lists the instrument as Illumina NovaSeq 6000. TCR cDNA was synthesized by 5'RACE template switching, through which a universal primer site and unique molecular identifiers were introduced. cDNA synthesis was primed from both the TCR alpha and TCR beta constant segments. Libraries were amplified in two PCR steps, with sample barcodes and sequencing adapters added in the second step. Libraries were sequenced on Illumina HiSeq 2500 (2x100 bp) or NovaSeq (2x150 bp). In the original analysis: Demultiplexing of reads and collapsing into UMI consensus sequences were performed with MIGEC, and V(D)J alignment was carried out with MiXCR. Vaccine-responding clonotypes were identified with edgeR using replicate PBMC samples, with FDR below 0.01 and a log2 fold change above 5 up to day 15 being required. Each bulk clonotype was labeled CD4 or CD8 based on which sequenced repertoire, CD4 or CD8, contained the clonotype at higher abundance. The public reads were quality trimmed at Q25 with fastp and then assembled into clones with MiXCR by TCRdb, keeping productive beta chains. Records with the same CDR3 protein are collapsed into one entry carrying the most frequent genes and DNA. V and J calls and clone size were set by TCRdb, not the authors. The sample records around 310,000 distinct CDR3 sequences, roughly 3.5% of which are singletons. The top ten clonotypes cover 23% of the sample.

This TCR was recovered from a man between 18 and 29 years old who received the YFV17D yellow fever vaccine. The starting material was PBMCs, obtained on the day of the yellow fever booster vaccination.

The CDR3 is CASSQISAEGYTF. The nucleotides are TGTGCCAGCAGCCAAATCAGCGCGGAGGGCTACACCTTC. The chain couples TRBV14 to TRBJ1-2, with the D gene too uncertain to name. The germline V gene provides CDR1 SGHDN and CDR2 FVKESK. V is reduced by 2 bases and J by 8 bases, leaving a spacing of 12 bases between them. Its CDR3 holds 13 amino acids, cysteine through phenylalanine. Kept here is only the CDR3 DNA, which spans 39 bases and is read in frame from base 1. Joined to the reference TRBV14 and TRBJ1-2 proteins, this CDR3 gives the full variable domain: EAGVTQFPSHSVIEKGQTVTLRCDPISGHDNLYWYRRVMGKEIKFLLHFVKESKQDESGMPNNRFLAERTGGTYSTLKVQPAELEDSGVYFCASSQISAEGYTFGSGTRLTVV.